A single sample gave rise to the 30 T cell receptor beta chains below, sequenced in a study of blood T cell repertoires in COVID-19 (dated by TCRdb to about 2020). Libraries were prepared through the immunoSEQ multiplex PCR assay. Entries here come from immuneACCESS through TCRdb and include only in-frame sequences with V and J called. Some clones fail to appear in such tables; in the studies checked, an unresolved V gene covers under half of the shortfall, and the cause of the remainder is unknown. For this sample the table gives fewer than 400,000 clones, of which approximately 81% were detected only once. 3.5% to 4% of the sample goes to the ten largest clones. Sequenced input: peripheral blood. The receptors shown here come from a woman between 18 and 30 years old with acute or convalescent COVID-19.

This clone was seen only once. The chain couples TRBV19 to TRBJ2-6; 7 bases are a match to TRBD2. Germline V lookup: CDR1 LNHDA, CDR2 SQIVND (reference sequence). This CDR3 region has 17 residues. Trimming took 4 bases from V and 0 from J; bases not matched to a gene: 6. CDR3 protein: CASSTPGGSSGANVLTF. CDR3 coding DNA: TGTGCCAGTAGTACGCCCGGGGGGAGCTCTGGGGCCAACGTCCTGACTTTC. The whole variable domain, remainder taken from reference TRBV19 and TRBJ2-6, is DGGITQSPKYLFRKEGQNVTLSCEQNLNHDAMYWYRQDPGQGLRLIYYSQIVNDFQKGDIAEGYSVSREKKESFPLTVTSAQKNPTAFYLCASSTPGGSSGANVLTFGAGSRLTVL.

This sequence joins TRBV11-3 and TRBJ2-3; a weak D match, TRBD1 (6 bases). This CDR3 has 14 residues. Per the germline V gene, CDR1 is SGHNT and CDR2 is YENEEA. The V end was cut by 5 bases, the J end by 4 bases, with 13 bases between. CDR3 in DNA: TGTGCCAGCAGCCCCGGGACACCAGCAGATACGCAGTATTTT. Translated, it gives CASSPGTPADTQYF.

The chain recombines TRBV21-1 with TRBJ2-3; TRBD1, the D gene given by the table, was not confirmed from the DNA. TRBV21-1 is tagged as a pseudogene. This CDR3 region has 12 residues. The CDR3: CASSKTGRTQYF. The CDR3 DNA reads TGTGCCAGCAGCAAGACAGGGAGGACGCAGTATTTT.

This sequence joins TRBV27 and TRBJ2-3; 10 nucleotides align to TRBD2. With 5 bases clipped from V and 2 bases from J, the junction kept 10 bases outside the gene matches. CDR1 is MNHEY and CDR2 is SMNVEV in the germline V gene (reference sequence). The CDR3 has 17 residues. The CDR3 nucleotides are TGTGCCAGCAGTCCGTACGGACTAGCGGTAATCACAGATACGCAGTATTTT. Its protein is CASSPYGLAVITDTQYF.

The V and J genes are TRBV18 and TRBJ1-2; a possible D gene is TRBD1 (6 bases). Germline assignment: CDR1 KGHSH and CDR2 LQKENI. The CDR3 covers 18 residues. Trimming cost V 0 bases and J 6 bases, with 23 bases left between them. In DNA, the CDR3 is TGTGCCAGCTCACCACCGTCTCGTTCTATAGGGGGTGCAGATGGCTACACCTTC. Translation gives CASSPPSRSIGGADGYTF.

CDR3 DNA: TGTGCCAGCAGTTCCGTAACAGGGTATTATACGCAGTATTTT. It translates to CASSSVTGYYTQYF. The chain combines TRBV28 with TRBJ2-3; possible D gene TRBD1, 6 bases. V lost 4 bases, J lost 7 bases, and 15 bases lay in between. CDR1 and CDR2 (germline): MDHEN, SYDVKM. The CDR3 consists of 14 residues.

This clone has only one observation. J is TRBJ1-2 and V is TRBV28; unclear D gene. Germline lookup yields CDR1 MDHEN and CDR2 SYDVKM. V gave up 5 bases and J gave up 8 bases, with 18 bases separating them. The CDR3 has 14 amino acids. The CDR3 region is CASSPGFGNGGYTF. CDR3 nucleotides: TGTGCCAGCAGTCCGGGGTTTGGGAACGGCGGCTACACCTTC.

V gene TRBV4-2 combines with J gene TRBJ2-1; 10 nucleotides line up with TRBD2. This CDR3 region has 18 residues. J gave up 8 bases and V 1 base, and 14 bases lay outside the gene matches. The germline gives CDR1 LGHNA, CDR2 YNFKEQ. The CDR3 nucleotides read TGTGCCAGCAGCCAAGCGATTGGCGGGACTAGCGATATCGATGAGCAGTTCTTC. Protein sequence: CASSQAIGGTSDIDEQFF.

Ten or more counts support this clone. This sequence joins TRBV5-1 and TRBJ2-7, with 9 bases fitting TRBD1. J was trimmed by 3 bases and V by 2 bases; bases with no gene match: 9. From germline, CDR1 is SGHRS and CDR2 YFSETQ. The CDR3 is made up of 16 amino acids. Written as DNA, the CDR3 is TGCGCCAGCAGCTTTACCACCGGGACAGGGAACTACGAGCAGTACTTC. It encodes CASSFTTGTGNYEQYF.

The CDR3 DNA follows: TGTGCCAGCAGACCAACAGGGCTGGGTGAAAAACTGTTTTTT. This codes for CASRPTGLGEKLFF. The rearrangement uses TRBV7-8 and TRBJ1-4; D is possibly TRBD1 (6 bases). Germline CDR1 is SGHVS and CDR2 is FQNEAQ. V lost 6 bases and J lost 7, with 15 bases in between. This CDR3 region has 14 residues.

CDR3 loop: CASYGHSGTEAFF. Written as DNA, the CDR3 is TGTGCCAGCTATGGACACAGTGGCACTGAAGCTTTCTTT. The chain employs TRBV6-5 and TRBJ1-1; a weak D match, TRBD1 (5 bases). This CDR3 contains 13 residues. The germline V and J ends were trimmed by 8 bases and 4 bases, with 14 bases remaining between them. Germline CDR1 reads MNHEY; CDR2 reads SVGAGI.

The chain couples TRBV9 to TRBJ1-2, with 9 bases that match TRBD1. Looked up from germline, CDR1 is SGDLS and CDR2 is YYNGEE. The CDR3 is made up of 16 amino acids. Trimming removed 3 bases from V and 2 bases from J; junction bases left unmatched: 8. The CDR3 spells CASSAQTGGENYGYTF. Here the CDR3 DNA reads TGTGCCAGCAGCGCCCAAACAGGGGGCGAGAACTATGGCTACACCTTC.

CDR3 region: CASPGGIYGYTF. In DNA, the CDR3 is TGTGCCAGCCCAGGAGGGATCTATGGCTACACCTTC. The rearrangement joins TRBV12-3 or TRBV12-4 to TRBJ1-2, with unresolved D. With 8 bases removed from V and 4 bases from J, the gap between germline ends came to 11 bases. The CDR3 length is 12 residues.

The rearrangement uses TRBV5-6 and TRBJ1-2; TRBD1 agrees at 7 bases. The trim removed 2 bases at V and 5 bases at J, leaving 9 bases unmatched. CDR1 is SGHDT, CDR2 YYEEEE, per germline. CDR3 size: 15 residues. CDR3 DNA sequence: TGTGCCAGCAGCTTCCTCGGGACAGAGGGGTATGGCTACACCTTC. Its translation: CASSFLGTEGYGYTF.

DNA of the CDR3: TGTGCCAGCCTATCCCGATCGGGACAGGGGGCGTATGAGCAGTTCTTC. Its translation is CASLSRSGQGAYEQFF. This chain links TRBV28 with TRBJ2-1, with 12 bases identical to TRBD1. J lost 8 bases, V lost 8 bases, and 13 bases had no gene match. There are 16 residues in the CDR3. CDR1 is MDHEN and CDR2 is SYDVKM in the germline V gene.

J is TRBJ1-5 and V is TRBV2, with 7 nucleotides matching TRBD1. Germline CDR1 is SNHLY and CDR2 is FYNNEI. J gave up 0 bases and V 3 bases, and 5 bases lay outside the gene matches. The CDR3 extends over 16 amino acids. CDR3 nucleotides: TGTGCCAGCAGTGAGGGGACAGAATATAGCAATCAGCCCCAGCATTTT. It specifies CASSEGTEYSNQPQHF.

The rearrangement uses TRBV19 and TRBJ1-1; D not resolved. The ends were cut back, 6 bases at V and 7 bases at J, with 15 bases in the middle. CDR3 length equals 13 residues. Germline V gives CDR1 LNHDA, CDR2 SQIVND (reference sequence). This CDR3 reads CASSNVRGLEAFF. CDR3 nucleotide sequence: TGTGCCAGTAGCAACGTTCGGGGTCTTGAAGCTTTCTTT.

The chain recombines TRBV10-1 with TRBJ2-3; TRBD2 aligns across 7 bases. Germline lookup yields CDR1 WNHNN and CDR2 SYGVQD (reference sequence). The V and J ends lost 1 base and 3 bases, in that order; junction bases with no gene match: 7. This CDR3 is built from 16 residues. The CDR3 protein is CASSEYRTRRTDTQYF. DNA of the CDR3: TGCGCCAGCAGTGAGTACAGGACTAGACGTACAGATACGCAGTATTTT.

The CDR3 nucleotides read TGCGCCAGCAGCGAACAGGGTGCGCAGTACTTC. This gives the protein CASSEQGAQYF. The V and J genes are TRBV4-1 and TRBJ2-7; a weak D match, TRBD1 (6 bases). CDR1 is MGHRA and CDR2 is YSYEKL in the germline V gene. V lost 5 bases, J lost 9 bases, and 11 bases lay in between. CDR3 length: 11 residues.

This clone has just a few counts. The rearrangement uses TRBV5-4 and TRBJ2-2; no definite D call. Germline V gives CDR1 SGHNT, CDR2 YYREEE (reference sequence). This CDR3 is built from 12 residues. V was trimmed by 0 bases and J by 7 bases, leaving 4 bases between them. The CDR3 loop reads CASSLVFGELFF. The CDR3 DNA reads TGTGCCAGCAGCTTGGTATTCGGGGAGCTGTTTTTT.

Here the CDR3 DNA reads TGTGCCAGCACCCGGGGGGCGGGTCTGTCCTACGAGCAGTACTTC. Translation gives CASTRGAGLSYEQYF. J is TRBJ2-7 and V is TRBV3-1 (or the pseudogene TRBV3-2), with D possibly being TRBD2 (7 bases). Deletions cut 7 bases from V and 1 base from J, with 17 bases between. Germline CDR1 and CDR2: LGHDT and YNNKEL (reference sequence). The CDR3 contains 15 residues.

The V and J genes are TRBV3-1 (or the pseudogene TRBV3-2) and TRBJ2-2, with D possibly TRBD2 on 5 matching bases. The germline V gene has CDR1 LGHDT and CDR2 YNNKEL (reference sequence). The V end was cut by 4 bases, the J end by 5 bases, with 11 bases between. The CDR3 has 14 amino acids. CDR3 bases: TGTGCCAGCAGCCCTCGGCAGCGGACCGGGGAGCTGTTTTTT. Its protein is CASSPRQRTGELFF.

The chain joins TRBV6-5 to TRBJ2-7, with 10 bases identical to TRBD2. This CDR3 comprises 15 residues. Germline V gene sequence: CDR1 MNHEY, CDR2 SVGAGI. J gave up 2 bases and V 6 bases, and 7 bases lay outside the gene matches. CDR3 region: CASRRTGTSAYEQYF. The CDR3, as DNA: TGTGCCAGCAGACGTACCGGGACTAGCGCCTACGAGCAGTACTTC.

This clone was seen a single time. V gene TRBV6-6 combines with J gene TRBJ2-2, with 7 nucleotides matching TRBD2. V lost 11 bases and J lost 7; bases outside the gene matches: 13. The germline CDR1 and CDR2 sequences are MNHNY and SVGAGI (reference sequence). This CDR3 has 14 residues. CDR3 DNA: TGTGCCCGCTTTTCTTTTGGCGGGGGCGGGGAGCTGTTTTTT. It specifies CARFSFGGGGELFF.

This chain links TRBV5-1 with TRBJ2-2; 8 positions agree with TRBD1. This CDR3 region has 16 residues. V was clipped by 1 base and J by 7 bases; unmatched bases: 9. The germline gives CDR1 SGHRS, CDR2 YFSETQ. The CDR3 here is CASSLRPGGNDGELFF. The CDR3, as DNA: TGCGCCAGCAGCTTGCGGCCAGGGGGCAACGACGGGGAGCTGTTTTTT.

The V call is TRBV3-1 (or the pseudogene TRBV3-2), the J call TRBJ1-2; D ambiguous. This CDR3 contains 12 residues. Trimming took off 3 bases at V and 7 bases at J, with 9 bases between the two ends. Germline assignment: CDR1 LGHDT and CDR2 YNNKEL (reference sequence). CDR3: CASSQGVGGYTF. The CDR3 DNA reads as TGTGCCAGCAGCCAGGGAGTGGGTGGCTACACCTTC.

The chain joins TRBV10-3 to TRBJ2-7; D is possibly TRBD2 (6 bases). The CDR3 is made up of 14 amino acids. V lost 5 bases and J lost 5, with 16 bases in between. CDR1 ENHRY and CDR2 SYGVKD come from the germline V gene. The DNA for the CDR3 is TGTGCCATCAGTTCCTTGACTAGTATCCACGAGCAGTACTTC. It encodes CAISSLTSIHEQYF.

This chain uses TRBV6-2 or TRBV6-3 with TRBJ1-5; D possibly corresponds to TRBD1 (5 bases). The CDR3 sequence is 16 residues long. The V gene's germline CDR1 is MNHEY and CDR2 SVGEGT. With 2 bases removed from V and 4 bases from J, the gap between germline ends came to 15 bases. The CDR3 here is CASSYNGGSGNQPQHF. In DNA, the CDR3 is TGTGCCAGCAGTTACAACGGGGGATCTGGTAATCAGCCCCAGCATTTT.

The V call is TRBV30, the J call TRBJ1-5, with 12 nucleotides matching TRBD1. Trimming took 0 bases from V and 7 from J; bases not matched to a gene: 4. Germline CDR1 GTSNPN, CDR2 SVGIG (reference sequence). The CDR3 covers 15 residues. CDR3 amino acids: CAWSVGQGADQPQHF. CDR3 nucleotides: TGTGCCTGGAGTGTGGGACAGGGGGCCGACCAGCCCCAGCATTTT.

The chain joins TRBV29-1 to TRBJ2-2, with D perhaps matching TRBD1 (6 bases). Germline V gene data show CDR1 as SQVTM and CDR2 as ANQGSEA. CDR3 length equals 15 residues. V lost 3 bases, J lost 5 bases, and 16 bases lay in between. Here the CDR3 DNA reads TGCAGCGTTGATCCCGGGACAATCGGAACCGGGGAGCTGTTTTTT. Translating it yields CSVDPGTIGTGELFF.